This T cell receptor beta chain was found in a study of long-term antiretroviral therapy in people with HIV. Sequencing used immunoSEQ v3.0 at survey level. Method: immunoSEQ multiplex PCR; TCRdb's copy keeps in-frame clones and lacks some. The table lists 13,000 to 15,000 clones, more than 65% of them singletons. Study-wide results and limits: Patients on ART gained diversity, which nonetheless stayed below transplant donor controls. Clones with expansion before ART led the repertoire at all time points.

Germline CDR1 reads MGHRA; CDR2 reads YSYEKL. The CDR3 length is 16 residues. With 4 bases clipped from V and 2 bases from J, the junction kept 2 bases outside the gene matches. Specimens held roughly 0.9-10 million cryopreserved PBMC prior to DNA extraction. About this clone: The antigen is unknown.

The source was unsorted PBMCs, collected 3.1 years after starting antiretroviral therapy. The TCR sequence derives from a middle-aged man with HIV. V and J are TRBV4-1 and TRBJ2-6; 10 bases are shared with TRBD1. The CDR3 region has the DNA TGCGCCAGCAGCCCGACAGGGGGCGCTGGGGCCAACGTCCTGACTTTC. Protein: CASSPTGGAGANVLTF.